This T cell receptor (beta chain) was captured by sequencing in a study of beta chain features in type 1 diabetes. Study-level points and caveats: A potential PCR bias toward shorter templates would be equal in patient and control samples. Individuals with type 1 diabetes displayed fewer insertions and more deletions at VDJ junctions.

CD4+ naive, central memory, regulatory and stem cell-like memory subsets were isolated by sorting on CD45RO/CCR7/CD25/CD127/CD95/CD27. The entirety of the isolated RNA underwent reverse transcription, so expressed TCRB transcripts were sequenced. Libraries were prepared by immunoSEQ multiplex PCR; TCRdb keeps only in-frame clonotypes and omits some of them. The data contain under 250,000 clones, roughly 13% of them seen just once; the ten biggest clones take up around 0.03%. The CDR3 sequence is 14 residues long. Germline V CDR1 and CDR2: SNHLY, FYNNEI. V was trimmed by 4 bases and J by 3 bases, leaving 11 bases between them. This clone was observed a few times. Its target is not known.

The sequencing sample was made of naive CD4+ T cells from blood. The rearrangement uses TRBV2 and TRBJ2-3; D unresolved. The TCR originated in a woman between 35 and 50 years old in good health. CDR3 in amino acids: CASSATAWTDTQYF. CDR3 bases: TGTGCCAGCAGTGCTACAGCCTGGACAGATACGCAGTATTTT.